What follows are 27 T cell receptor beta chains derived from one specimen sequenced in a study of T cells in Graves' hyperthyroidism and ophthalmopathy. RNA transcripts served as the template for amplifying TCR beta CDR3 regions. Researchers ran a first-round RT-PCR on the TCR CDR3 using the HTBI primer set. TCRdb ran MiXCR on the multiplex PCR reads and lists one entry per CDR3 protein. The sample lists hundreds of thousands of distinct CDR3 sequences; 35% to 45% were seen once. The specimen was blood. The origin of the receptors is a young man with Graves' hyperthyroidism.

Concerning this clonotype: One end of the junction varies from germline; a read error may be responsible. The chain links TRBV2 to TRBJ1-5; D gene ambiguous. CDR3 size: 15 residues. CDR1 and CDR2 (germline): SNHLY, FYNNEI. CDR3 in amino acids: CASSELLRSNQPRRF. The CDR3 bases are TGTGCCAGCAGTGAACTCTTACGTAGCAATCAGCCCCGGCGTTTT.

The CDR3 DNA reads TGTGCCAGCAGTTACCAACAGGGGACCCCCTACGAGCAGTACTTC. The encoded protein is CASSYQQGTPYEQYF. The chain is built from TRBV6-2 or TRBV6-3 and TRBJ2-7, with 7 bases that match TRBD1. V lost 2 bases, J lost 2 bases, and 6 bases stayed unmatched. The CDR3 contains 15 residues. Germline lookup yields CDR1 MNHEY and CDR2 SVGEGT.

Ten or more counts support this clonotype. CDR3 in DNA: TGCAGTGCCCACGAAGGGACAGCAGGGCCACCCCTCCACTTT. As protein: CSAHEGTAGPPLHF. The rearrangement joins TRBV20-1 to TRBJ1-6; 7 positions match TRBD1. From germline, CDR1 is DFQATT and CDR2 SNEGSKA (reference sequence). After removal of 6 bases from V and 11 bases from J, the junction contained 13 bases not matched to a gene. This CDR3 is 14 amino acids long.

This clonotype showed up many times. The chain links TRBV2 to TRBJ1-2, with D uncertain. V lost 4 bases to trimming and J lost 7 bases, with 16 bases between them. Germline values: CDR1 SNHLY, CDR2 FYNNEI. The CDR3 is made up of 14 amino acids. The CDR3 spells CASSAKGPTVGYTF. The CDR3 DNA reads TGTGCCAGCAGTGCGAAGGGCCCCACAGTTGGCTACACCTTC. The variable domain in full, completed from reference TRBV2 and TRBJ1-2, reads EPEVTQTPSHQVTQMGQEVILRCVPISNHLYFYWYRQILGQKVEFLVSFYNNEISEKSEIFDDQFSVERPDGSNFTLKIRSTKLEDSAMYFCASSAKGPTVGYTFGSGTRLTVV.

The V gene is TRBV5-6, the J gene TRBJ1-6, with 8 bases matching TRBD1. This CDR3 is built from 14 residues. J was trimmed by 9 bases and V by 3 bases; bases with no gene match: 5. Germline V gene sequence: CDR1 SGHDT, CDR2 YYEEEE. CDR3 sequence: CASSSTGGSSPLHF. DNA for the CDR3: TGTGCCAGCAGCTCCACAGGGGGGAGTTCACCCCTCCACTTT.

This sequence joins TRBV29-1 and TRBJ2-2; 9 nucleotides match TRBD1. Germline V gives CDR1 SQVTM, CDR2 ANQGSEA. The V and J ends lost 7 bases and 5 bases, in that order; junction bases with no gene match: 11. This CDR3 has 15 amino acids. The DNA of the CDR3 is TGCAGCGGAGTCTGGACAGGGGATCGAACCGGGGAGCTGTTTTTT. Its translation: CSGVWTGDRTGELFF.

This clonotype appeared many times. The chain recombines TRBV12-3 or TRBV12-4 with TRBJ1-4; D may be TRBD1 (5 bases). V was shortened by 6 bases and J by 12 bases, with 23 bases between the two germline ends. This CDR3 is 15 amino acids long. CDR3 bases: TGTGCCAGCAGACCCGCCGGGACGGGCTGGGGAGAACTGTTTTTT. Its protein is CASRPAGTGWGELFF.

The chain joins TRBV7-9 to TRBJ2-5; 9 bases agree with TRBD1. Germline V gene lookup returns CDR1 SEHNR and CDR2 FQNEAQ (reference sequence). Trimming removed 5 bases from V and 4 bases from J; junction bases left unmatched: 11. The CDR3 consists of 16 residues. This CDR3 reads CASSQAGTGRGETQYF. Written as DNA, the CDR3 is TGTGCCAGCAGCCAAGCTGGGACAGGGCGGGGAGAGACCCAGTACTTC.

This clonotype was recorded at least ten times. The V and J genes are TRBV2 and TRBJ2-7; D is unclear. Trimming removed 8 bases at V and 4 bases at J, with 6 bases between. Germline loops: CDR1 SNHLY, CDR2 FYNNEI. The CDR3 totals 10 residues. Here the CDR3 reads CASRNYEQYF. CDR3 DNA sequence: TGTGCCAGCCGCAATTACGAGCAGTACTTC.

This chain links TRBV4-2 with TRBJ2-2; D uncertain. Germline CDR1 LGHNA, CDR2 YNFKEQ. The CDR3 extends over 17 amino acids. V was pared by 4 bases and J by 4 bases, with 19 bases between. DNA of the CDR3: TGTGCCAGCAGCCGACGGCAGGACCTTTATGGCACCGGGGAGCTGTTTTTT. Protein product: CASSRRQDLYGTGELFF.

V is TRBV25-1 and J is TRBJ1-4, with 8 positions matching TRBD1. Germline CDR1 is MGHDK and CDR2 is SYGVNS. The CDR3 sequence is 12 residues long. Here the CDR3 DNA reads TGTGCAGCAAGGACAGGGAGTGAAAAACTGTTTTTT. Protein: CAARTGSEKLFF.

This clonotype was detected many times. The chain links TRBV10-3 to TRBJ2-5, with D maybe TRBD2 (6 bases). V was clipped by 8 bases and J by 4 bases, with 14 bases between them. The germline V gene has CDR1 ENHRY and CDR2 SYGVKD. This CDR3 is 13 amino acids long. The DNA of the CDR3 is TGTGCCATCTCCGAGGAGGGTGTAGAGACCCAGTACTTC. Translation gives CAISEEGVETQYF.

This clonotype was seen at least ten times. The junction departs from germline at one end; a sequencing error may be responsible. CDR3 residues: CASSQGGDEQYF. The CDR3 DNA reads as TGTGCCAGCAGCCAAGGTGGGGACGAGCAGTACTTC. The V call is TRBV4-1, the J call TRBJ2-7; no definite D call. Germline loops: CDR1 MGHRA, CDR2 YSYEKL. This CDR3 comprises 12 residues.

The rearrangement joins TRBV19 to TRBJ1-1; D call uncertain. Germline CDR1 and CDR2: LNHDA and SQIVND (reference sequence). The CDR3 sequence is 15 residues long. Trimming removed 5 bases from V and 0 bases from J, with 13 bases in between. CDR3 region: CASSSIDPMNTEAFF. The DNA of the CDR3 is TGTGCCAGTAGTTCCATAGACCCAATGAACACTGAAGCTTTCTTT. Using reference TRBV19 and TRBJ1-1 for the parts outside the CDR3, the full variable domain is DGGITQSPKYLFRKEGQNVTLSCEQNLNHDAMYWYRQDPGQGLRLIYYSQIVNDFQKGDIAEGYSVSREKKESFPLTVTSAQKNPTAFYLCASSSIDPMNTEAFFGQGTRLTVV.

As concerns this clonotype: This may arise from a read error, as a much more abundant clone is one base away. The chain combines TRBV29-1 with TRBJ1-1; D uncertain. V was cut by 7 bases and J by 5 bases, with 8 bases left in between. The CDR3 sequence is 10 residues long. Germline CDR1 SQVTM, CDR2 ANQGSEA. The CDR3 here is CSASATEAFF. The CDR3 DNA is TGCAGCGCCTCTGCAACTGAAGCTTTCTTT.

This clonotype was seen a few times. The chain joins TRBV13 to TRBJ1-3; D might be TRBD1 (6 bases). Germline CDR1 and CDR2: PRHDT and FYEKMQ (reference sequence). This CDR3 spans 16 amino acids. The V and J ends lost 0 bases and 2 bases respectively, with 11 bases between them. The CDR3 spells CASSLGLTGTGNTIYF. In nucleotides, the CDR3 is TGTGCCAGCAGCTTAGGCCTTACAGGGACTGGAAACACCATATATTTT.

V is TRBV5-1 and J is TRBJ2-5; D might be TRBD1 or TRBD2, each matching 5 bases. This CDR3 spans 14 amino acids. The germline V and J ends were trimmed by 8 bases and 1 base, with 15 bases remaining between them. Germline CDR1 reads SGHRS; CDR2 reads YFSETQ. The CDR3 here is CASGDPSGQETQYF. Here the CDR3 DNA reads TGCGCCAGTGGGGACCCCTCGGGCCAAGAGACCCAGTACTTC. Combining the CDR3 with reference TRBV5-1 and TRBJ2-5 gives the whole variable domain KAGVTQTPRYLIKTRGQQVTLSCSPISGHRSVSWYQQTPGQGLQFLFEYFSETQRNKGNFPGRFSGRQFSNSRSEMNVSTLELGDSALYLCASGDPSGQETQYFGPGTRLLVL.

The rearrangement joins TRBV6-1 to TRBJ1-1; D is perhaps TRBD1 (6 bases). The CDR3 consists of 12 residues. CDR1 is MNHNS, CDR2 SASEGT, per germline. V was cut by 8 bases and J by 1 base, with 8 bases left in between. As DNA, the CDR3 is TGTGCCAGCCAGGGGTCGAACACTGAAGCTTTCTTT. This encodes CASQGSNTEAFF.

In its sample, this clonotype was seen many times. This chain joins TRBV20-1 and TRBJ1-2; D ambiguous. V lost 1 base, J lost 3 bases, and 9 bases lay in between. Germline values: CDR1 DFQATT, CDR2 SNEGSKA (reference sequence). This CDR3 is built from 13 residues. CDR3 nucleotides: TGCAGTGCTAGAGGACAATTATACTATGGCTACACCTTC. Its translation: CSARGQLYYGYTF.

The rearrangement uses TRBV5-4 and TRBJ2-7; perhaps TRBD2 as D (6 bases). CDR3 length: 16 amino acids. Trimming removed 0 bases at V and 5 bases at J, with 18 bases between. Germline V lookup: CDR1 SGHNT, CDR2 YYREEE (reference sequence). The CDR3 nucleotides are TGTGCCAGCAGCTTGGCCCCAAGAGGCTCGGGGGACGAGCAGTACTTC. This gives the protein CASSLAPRGSGDEQYF.

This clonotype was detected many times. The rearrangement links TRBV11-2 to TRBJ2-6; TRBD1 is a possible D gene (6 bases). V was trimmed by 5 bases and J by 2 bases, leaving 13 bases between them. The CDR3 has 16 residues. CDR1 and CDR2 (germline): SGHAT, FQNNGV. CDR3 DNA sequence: TGTGCCAGCAGCCCGACCCGACAGGCTGGGGCCAACGTCCTGACTTTC. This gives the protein CASSPTRQAGANVLTF. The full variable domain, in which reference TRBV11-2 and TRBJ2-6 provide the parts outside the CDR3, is EAGVAQSPRYKIIEKRQSVAFWCNPISGHATLYWYQQILGQGPKLLIQFQNNGVVDDSQLPKDRFSAERLKGVDSTLKIQPAKLEDSAVYLCASSPTRQAGANVLTFGAGSRLTVL.

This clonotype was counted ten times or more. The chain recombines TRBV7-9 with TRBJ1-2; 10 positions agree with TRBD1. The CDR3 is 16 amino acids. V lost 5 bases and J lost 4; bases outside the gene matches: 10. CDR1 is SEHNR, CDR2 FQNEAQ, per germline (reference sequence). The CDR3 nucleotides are TGTGCCAGCAGCCCAGGGCATGGACAGGGGGGCTATGGCTACACCTTC. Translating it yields CASSPGHGQGGYGYTF.

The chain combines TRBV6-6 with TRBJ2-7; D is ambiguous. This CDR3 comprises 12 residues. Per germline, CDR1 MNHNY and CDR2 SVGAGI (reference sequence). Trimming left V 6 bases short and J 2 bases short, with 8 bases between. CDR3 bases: TGTGCCAGCAGCAACTCCGCCTACGAGCAGTACTTC. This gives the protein CASSNSAYEQYF.

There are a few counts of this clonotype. This CDR3 reads CSVISGGGNQPQHF. The CDR3 DNA is TGCAGCGTCATCTCGGGGGGGGGCAATCAGCCCCAGCATTTT. This sequence joins TRBV29-1 and TRBJ1-5; D might be TRBD1 (5 bases). Germline V gives CDR1 SQVTM, CDR2 ANQGSEA. The germline V and J ends were trimmed by 6 bases and 2 bases, with 14 bases remaining between them. The CDR3 has 14 residues.

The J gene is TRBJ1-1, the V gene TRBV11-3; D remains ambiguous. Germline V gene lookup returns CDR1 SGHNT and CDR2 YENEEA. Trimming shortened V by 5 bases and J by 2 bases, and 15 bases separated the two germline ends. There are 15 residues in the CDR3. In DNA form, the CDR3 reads TGTGCCAGCAGCCCCTGGTTCGAGAGCAACACTGAAGCTTTCTTT. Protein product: CASSPWFESNTEAFF.

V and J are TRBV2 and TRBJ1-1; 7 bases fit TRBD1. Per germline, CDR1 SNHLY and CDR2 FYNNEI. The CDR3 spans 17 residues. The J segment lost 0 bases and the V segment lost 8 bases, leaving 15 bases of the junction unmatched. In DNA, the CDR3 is TGTGCCAGCCAATCGAAGACAGGGCCACCATTGAACACTGAAGCTTTCTTT. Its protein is CASQSKTGPPLNTEAFF. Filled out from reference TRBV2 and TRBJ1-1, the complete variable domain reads EPEVTQTPSHQVTQMGQEVILRCVPISNHLYFYWYRQILGQKVEFLVSFYNNEISEKSEIFDDQFSVERPDGSNFTLKIRSTKLEDSAMYFCASQSKTGPPLNTEAFFGQGTRLTVV.

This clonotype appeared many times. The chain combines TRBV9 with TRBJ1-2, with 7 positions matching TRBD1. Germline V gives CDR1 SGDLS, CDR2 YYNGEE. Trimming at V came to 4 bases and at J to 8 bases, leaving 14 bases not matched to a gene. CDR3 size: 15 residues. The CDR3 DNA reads TGTGCCAGCAGCTCCGAAGGACAGGCTCTTCGCGGCTACACCTTC. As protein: CASSSEGQALRGYTF.